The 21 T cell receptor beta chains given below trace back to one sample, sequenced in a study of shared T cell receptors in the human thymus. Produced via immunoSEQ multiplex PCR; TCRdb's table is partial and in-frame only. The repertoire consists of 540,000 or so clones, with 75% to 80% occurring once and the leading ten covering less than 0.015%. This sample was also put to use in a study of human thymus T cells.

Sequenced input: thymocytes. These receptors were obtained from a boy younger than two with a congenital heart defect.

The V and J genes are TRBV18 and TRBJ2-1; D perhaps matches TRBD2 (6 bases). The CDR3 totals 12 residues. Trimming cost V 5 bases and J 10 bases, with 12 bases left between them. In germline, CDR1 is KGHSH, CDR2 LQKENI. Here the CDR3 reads CASSTRLGEQFF. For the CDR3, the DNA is TGTGCCAGCTCAACGCGACTAGGGGAGCAGTTCTTC.

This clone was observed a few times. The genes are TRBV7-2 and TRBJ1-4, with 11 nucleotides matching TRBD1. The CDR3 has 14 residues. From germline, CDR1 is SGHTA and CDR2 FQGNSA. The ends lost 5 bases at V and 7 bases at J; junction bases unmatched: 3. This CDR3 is CASSRTGGGEKLFF. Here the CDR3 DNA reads TGTGCCAGCAGCCGGACAGGGGGCGGTGAAAAACTGTTTTTT.

The CDR3 nucleotides read TGTGCCAGTAGCCGACCCCCCGGGAATCAGCCCCAGCATTTT. Translated: CASSRPPGNQPQHF. The V call is TRBV19, the J call TRBJ1-5; unclear D gene. This CDR3 is 14 amino acids long. The V gene lost 6 bases and the J gene lost 4 bases, with 13 bases spanning the gap. Germline-derived CDR1 and CDR2 are LNHDA and SQIVND (reference sequence).

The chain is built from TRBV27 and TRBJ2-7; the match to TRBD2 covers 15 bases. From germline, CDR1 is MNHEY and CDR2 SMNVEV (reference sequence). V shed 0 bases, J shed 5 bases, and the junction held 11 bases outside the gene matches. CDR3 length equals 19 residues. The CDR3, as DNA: TGTGCCAGCAGTTTATCGGCGCGGTGGACTAGCGGGAGGGCGCACGAGCAGTACTTC. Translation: CASSLSARWTSGRAHEQYF.

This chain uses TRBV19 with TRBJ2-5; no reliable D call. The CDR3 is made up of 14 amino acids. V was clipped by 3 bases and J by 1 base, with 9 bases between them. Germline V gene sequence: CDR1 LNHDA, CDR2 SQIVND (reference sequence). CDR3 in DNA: TGTGCCAGTAGTATTGGCCTGCTCCAAGAGACCCAGTACTTC. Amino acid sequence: CASSIGLLQETQYF.

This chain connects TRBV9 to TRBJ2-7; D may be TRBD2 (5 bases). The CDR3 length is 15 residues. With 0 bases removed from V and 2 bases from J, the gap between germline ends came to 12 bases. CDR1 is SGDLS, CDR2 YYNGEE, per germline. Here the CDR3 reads CASSVAEDWTYEQYF. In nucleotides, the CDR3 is TGTGCCAGCAGCGTAGCTGAGGACTGGACCTACGAGCAGTACTTC.

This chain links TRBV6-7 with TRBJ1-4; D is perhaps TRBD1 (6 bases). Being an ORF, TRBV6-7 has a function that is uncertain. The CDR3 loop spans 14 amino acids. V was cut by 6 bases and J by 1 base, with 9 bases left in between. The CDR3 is CASSPGETNEKLFF. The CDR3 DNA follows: TGTGCCAGCAGCCCAGGGGAAACTAATGAAAAACTGTTTTTT.

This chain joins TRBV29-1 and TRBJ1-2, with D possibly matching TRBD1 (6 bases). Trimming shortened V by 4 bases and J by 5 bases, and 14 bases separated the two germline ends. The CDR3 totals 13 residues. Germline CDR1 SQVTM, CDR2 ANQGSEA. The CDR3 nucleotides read TGCAGCGTTGTTGAGGGGGGGAAATATGGCTACACCTTC. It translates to CSVVEGGKYGYTF.

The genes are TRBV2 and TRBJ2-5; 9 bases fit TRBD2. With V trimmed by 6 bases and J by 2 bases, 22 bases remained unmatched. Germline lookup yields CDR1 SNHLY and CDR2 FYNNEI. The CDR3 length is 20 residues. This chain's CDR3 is CASSSTLLSGRPLSQETQYF. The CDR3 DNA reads TGTGCCAGCAGCTCCACTCTTCTGAGCGGGAGGCCCTTGTCACAAGAGACCCAGTACTTC.

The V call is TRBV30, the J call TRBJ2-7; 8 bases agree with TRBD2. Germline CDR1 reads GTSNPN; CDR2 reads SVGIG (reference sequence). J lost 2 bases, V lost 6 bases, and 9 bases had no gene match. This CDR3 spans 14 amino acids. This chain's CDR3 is CACSGTSGTYEQYF. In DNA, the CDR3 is TGTGCCTGCTCCGGGACTAGTGGAACCTACGAGCAGTACTTC.

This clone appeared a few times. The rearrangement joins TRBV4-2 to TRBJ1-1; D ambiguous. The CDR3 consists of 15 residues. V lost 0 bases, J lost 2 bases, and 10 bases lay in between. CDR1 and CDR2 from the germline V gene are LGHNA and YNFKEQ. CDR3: CASSQDPQFNTEAFF. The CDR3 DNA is TGTGCCAGCAGCCAAGACCCGCAGTTTAACACTGAAGCTTTCTTT.

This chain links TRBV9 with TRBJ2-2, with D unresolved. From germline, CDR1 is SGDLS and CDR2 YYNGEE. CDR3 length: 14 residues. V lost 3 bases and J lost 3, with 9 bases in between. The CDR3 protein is CASSGSRYTGELFF. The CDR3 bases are TGTGCCAGCAGCGGGAGTCGGTACACCGGGGAGCTGTTTTTT.

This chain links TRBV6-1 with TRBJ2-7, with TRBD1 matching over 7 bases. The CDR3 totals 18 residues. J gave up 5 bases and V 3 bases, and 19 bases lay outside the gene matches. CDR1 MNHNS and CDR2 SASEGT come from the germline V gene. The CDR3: CASSDPQIGDRVWNEQYF. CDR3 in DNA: TGTGCCAGCAGTGACCCCCAAATAGGTGACAGGGTCTGGAACGAGCAGTACTTC.

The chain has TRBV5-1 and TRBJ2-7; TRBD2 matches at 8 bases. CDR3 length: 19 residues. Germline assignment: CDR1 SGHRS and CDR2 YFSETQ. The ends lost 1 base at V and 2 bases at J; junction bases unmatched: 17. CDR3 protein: CASSLNPEVAGGGAYEQYF. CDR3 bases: TGCGCCAGCAGCTTGAACCCCGAAGTGGCGGGAGGAGGGGCCTACGAGCAGTACTTC.

CDR3 bases: TGTGCCAGCAGCTCCCAGCCAGGTGAGCAGTTCTTC. Residues: CASSSQPGEQFF. V gene TRBV5-8 combines with J gene TRBJ2-1; unclear D gene. The CDR3 consists of 12 residues. Germline V CDR1 and CDR2: SGHTS, YDEGEE. V lost 3 bases and J 9 bases, leaving 10 bases between the germline ends.

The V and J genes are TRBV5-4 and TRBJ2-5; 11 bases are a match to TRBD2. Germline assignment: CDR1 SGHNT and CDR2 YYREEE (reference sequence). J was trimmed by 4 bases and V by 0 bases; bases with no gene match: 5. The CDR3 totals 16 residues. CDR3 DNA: TGTGCCAGCAGCTTGGGTAGCGGGAGGGCCGGAGAGACCCAGTACTTC. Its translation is CASSLGSGRAGETQYF.

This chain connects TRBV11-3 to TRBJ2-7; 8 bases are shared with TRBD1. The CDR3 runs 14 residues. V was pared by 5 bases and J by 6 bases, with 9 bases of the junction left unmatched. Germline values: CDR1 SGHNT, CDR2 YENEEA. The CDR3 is CASSQGQAPVEQYF. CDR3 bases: TGTGCCAGCAGCCAGGGACAGGCCCCGGTCGAGCAGTACTTC.

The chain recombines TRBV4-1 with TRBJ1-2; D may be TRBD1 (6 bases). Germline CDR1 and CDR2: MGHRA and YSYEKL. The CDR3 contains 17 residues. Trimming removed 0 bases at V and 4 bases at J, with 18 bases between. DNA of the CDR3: TGCGCCAGCAGCCAAGATCTTTGGGAGCAGGGGAGCTATGGCTACACCTTC. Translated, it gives CASSQDLWEQGSYGYTF.

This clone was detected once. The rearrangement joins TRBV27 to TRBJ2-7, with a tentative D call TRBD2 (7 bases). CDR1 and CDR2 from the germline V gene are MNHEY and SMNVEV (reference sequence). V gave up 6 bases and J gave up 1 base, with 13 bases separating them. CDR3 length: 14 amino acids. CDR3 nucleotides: TGTGCCAGCAGAGAGGCGGGGGCTTCCTACGAGCAGTACTTC. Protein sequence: CASREAGASYEQYF.

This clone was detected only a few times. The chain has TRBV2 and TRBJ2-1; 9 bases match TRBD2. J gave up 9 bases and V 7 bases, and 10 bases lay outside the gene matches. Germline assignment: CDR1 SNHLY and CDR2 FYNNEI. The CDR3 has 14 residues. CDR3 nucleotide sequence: TGTGCCAGCACTGGCCTAGCGGGATTCGGTGAGCAGTTCTTC. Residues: CASTGLAGFGEQFF.

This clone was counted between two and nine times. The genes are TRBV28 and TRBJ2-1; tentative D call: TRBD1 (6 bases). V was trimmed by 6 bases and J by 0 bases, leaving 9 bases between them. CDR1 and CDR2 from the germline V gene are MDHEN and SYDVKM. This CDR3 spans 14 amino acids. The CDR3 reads CASSGQSSYNEQFF. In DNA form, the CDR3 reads TGTGCCAGCAGCGGACAGAGCTCCTACAATGAGCAGTTCTTC.